This entry features one TCR beta chain sequence. What it recognizes is unknown. Sequencing used immunoSEQ multiplex PCR; TCRdb keeps in-frame clones, though not all of them. The table has under 130,000 clones, approximately 87% seen once. Germline V gene sequence: CDR1 LGHNA, CDR2 YSLEER. Trimming removed 4 bases from V and 6 bases from J; junction bases left unmatched: 2. The length of the CDR3 is 14 residues. The record originates from a study of T cell responses to AZD1222 COVID-19 vaccine. Study-wide background: Investigators merged groups given second doses at roughly 4 or roughly 12 weeks. Study results and caveats: Seropositive at baseline were only six AZD1222 recipients. An increase in Spike-specific TCR breadth and depth was observed after two AZD1222 doses. Females made up more of the donors, who were largely white British, and clonal diversity may have come out too low.

The genes are TRBV4-3 and TRBJ1-6; the match to TRBD1 covers 8 bases. This clonotype originated in an adult in good health. The source was peripheral blood, collected on day 0 of AZD1222 vaccination. CDR3 nucleotides: TGCGCCAGCAGCCTAGGACAGGGTAATTCACCCCTCCACTTT. As protein: CASSLGQGNSPLHF.